The 16 T cell receptor beta chains listed next were all sequenced from one sample in a study of blood T cell repertoires in COVID-19 (dated by TCRdb to 2018 to 2020). Preparation of the library involved the immunoSEQ multiplex PCR assay. TCRdb took this table from immuneACCESS and kept in-frame rearrangements with V and J called. Such tables lack part of the clones; where checked against another copy, unresolved V genes explain under half of the gap, and the rest is unexplained. Here the sample has hundreds of thousands of clones; 80% to 90% occur a single time. Clones ranked in the top ten supply 2% to 3% of the sample. The material sequenced was peripheral blood. The receptors come from a woman in her thirties or forties with active or convalescent COVID-19.

Concerning this clone itself: A single base separates this from a much larger clone, so it may be a read error. V usage is TRBV5-1 and J usage is TRBJ2-2; 7 nucleotides line up with TRBD2. The germline gives CDR1 SGHRS, CDR2 YFSETQ. This CDR3 has 15 residues. Trimming removed 2 bases from V and 7 bases from J; junction bases left unmatched: 8. Here the CDR3 reads CASSFDLAEGGELFF. For the CDR3, the DNA is TGCGCCAGCAGCTTCGATCTAGCGGAAGGCGGGGAGCTGTTTTTT.

The CDR3 sequence is CAWSVGGHYEKLFF. CDR3 DNA: TGTGCCTGGAGTGTCGGGGGGCATTATGAAAAACTGTTTTTT. The rearrangement joins TRBV30 to TRBJ1-4; possibly TRBD1 for D (6 bases). This CDR3 is built from 14 residues. Trimming cost V 0 bases and J 6 bases, with 11 bases left between them. CDR1 is GTSNPN and CDR2 is SVGIG in the germline V gene (reference sequence).

The CDR3 DNA follows: TGTGCCAGCTCAGAGGACAGGAGTCTAATTTATGGCTACACCTTC. Protein: CASSEDRSLIYGYTF. The chain is built from TRBV18 and TRBJ1-2, with 7 positions matching TRBD1. The J segment lost 5 bases and the V segment lost 5 bases, leaving 11 bases of the junction unmatched. The germline V gene has CDR1 KGHSH and CDR2 LQKENI. There are 15 residues in the CDR3.

This chain uses TRBV12-3 or TRBV12-4 with TRBJ1-5; D remains unclear. The length of the CDR3 is 12 residues. The ends were cut back, 4 bases at V and 4 bases at J, with 5 bases in the middle. CDR3 sequence reads: CASSYSNQPQHF. CDR3 in DNA: TGTGCCAGCAGTTACAGTAATCAGCCCCAGCATTTT.

The chain joins TRBV18 to TRBJ2-1; 8 bases map to TRBD1. The germline gives CDR1 KGHSH, CDR2 LQKENI. Trimming removed 3 bases from V and 7 bases from J; junction bases left unmatched: 17. This CDR3 has 18 amino acids. The CDR3 nucleotides read TGTGCCAGCTCACCGAACAGGGGGTTCACACTTTATAAGAATGAGCAGTTCTTC. It translates to CASSPNRGFTLYKNEQFF.

The gene calls are TRBV11-3 and TRBJ1-6, with TRBD1 as a possible D gene (6 bases). This CDR3 is built from 12 residues. The V and J ends lost 3 bases and 14 bases respectively, with 11 bases between them. Germline V gene sequence: CDR1 SGHNT, CDR2 YENEEA. For the CDR3, the DNA is TGTGCCAGCAGCTTTTTACAGGGATCCCTCCACTTT. Residues: CASSFLQGSLHF. Together with reference TRBV11-3 and TRBJ1-6, the CDR3 gives the full variable domain: EAGVVQSPRYKIIEKKQPVAFWCNPISGHNTLYWYLQNLGQGPELLIRYENEEAVDDSQLPKDRFSAERLKGVDSTLKIQPAELGDSAVYLCASSFLQGSLHFGNGTRLTVT.

J is TRBJ1-6 and V is TRBV30; D might be TRBD1 (5 bases). This CDR3 has 12 residues. V shed 5 bases and J shed 9 bases, with 11 bases lying between them. Looked up from germline, CDR1 is GTSNPN and CDR2 is SVGIG (reference sequence). CDR3 residues: CAWGARSSPLHF. The CDR3, as DNA: TGTGCCTGGGGGGCAAGGAGTTCACCCCTCCACTTT.

The chain uses TRBV2 and TRBJ2-3; no reliable D call. The CDR3 sequence is 17 residues long. The germline V and J ends were trimmed by 1 base and 4 bases, with 18 bases remaining between them. Germline CDR1 is SNHLY and CDR2 is FYNNEI. As DNA, the CDR3 is TGTGCCAGCAGTGAAGACATGAGCCCCGACTGGGCAGATACGCAGTATTTT. This sequence encodes CASSEDMSPDWADTQYF.

The rearrangement links TRBV4-3 to TRBJ1-1; D is perhaps TRBD1 (5 bases). The germline CDR1 and CDR2 sequences are LGHNA and YSLEER. The V gene lost 0 bases and the J gene lost 5 bases, with 16 bases spanning the gap. CDR3 length: 16 residues. The CDR3: CASSQDRTGGRTEAFF. As DNA, the CDR3 is TGCGCCAGCAGCCAAGATCGGACGGGGGGGAGGACTGAAGCTTTCTTT.

This clone was counted once. This rearrangement joins TRBV9 to TRBJ2-5; 8 nucleotides agree with TRBD2. Germline CDR1 is SGDLS and CDR2 is YYNGEE. The trim removed 2 bases at V and 4 bases at J, leaving 10 bases unmatched. CDR3 size: 16 residues. The CDR3 protein is CASSVGHGGATETQYF. CDR3 bases: TGTGCCAGCAGCGTGGGGCACGGGGGGGCCACAGAGACCCAGTACTTC.

This chain joins TRBV5-1 and TRBJ2-7; unclear D gene. The germline V gene encodes CDR1 SGHRS and CDR2 YFSETQ. The V gene lost 0 bases and the J gene lost 2 bases, with 6 bases spanning the gap. The CDR3 runs 13 residues. The CDR3 DNA is TGCGCCAGCAGCTTGGCACAAACCTACGAGCAGTACTTC. Protein: CASSLAQTYEQYF.

In DNA form, the CDR3 reads TGTGCCAGCAGTCCGCACCGGGACACCTACGAGCAGTACTTC. Its protein product is CASSPHRDTYEQYF. V usage is TRBV28 and J usage is TRBJ2-7; perhaps TRBD1 as D (6 bases). Deletions cut 5 bases from V and 2 bases from J, with 13 bases between. Germline CDR1 and CDR2: MDHEN and SYDVKM. This CDR3 region has 14 residues.

This rearrangement joins TRBV24-1 to TRBJ1-5; the match to TRBD1 covers 7 bases. The CDR3 covers 17 residues. CDR1 KGHDR and CDR2 SFDVKD come from the germline V gene. V gave up 4 bases and J gave up 0 bases; unmatched junction bases: 8. CDR3 nucleotides: TGTGCCACCAGTGAGCGGACAGGTTCTCATAGCAATCAGCCCCAGCATTTT. It translates to CATSERTGSHSNQPQHF.

The chain employs TRBV18 and TRBJ2-6, with TRBD1 as a possible D gene (6 bases). V was cut by 3 bases and J by 0 bases, with 6 bases left in between. Germline V gene lookup returns CDR1 KGHSH and CDR2 LQKENI. CDR3 size: 15 residues. The CDR3: CASSPTGSGANVLTF. For the CDR3, the DNA is TGTGCCAGCTCACCGACAGGCTCTGGGGCCAACGTCCTGACTTTC.

This clone was picked up one time. The chain employs TRBV19 and TRBJ1-4; D is unresolved. Trimming left V 5 bases short and J 3 bases short, with 7 bases between. Germline loops: CDR1 LNHDA, CDR2 SQIVND (reference sequence). The CDR3 consists of 13 residues. The DNA for the CDR3 is TGTGCCAGTAGTTCCTATTCTAATGAAAAACTGTTTTTT. It translates to CASSSYSNEKLFF.

J is TRBJ2-1 and V is TRBV9; D might be TRBD2 (6 bases). The CDR3 is made up of 15 amino acids. Trimming took off 2 bases at V and 1 base at J, with 10 bases between the two ends. Germline CDR1 reads SGDLS; CDR2 reads YYNGEE. The CDR3 here is CASSVTGDSYNEQFF. The CDR3 region has the DNA TGTGCCAGCAGCGTGACGGGGGATTCCTACAATGAGCAGTTCTTC.